The subject of this entry is one T cell receptor (beta chain). Germline CDR1 reads LNHDA; CDR2 reads SQIVND (reference sequence). Trimming at V came to 5 bases and at J to 1 base, leaving 6 bases not matched to a gene. This CDR3 region has 15 residues. The data are from a study of blood T cell repertoires in COVID-19. Whole-study context: The United States, Italy and Spain supplied acute and convalescent COVID-19 samples. Sample material is recorded as cDNA or gDNA derived from T cells, B-cell-depleted T cells, or PBMCs.

The protocol was immunoSEQ multiplex PCR, while the TCRdb copy is restricted to in-frame clones and leaves out a portion. The data contain nearly 250,000 clones, about 83% of them seen just once; the ten biggest clones take up approximately 5.5%. Recruited during active infection, patients (from Seattle) were subsequently followed longitudinally. The sample was peripheral blood. The chain couples TRBV19 to TRBJ2-7; 9 bases match TRBD1. This clonotype originated in an elderly woman with COVID-19, enrolled during active disease. CDR3 region: CASSRDRDLSYEQYF. DNA of the CDR3: TGTGCCAGTAGTCGGGACAGGGACCTTTCCTACGAGCAGTACTTC.